Listed here are 15 T cell receptor beta chains from one sample, sequenced in a study of cytomegalovirus exposure and HLA in healthy donors. Primers: 60 Vbeta forward and 13 Jbeta reverse. TCRdb keeps only in-frame clones here, not all; method: immunoSEQ multiplex PCR. Across about 60,000 clones, the top ten clones capture roughly 2.1% of the sample. The sample comprised PBMCs. The receptors derive from a woman aged 18-29 years in good health and CMV-seronegative.

Here the CDR3 reads CASSLGSRQETQYF. The CDR3, as DNA: TGTGCCAGCAGCTTGGGGAGTCGCCAAGAGACCCAGTACTTC. The chain is built from TRBV5-6 and TRBJ2-5, with unresolved D. This CDR3 contains 14 residues. Germline CDR1 is SGHDT and CDR2 is YYEEEE. Trimming took off 0 bases at V and 1 base at J, with 7 bases between the two ends. Supplemented by reference TRBV5-6 and TRBJ2-5, the full variable domain reads DAGVTQSPTHLIKTRGQQVTLRCSPKSGHDTVSWYQQALGQGPQFIFQYYEEEERQRGNFPDRFSGHQFPNYSSELNVNALLLGDSALYLCASSLGSRQETQYFGPGTRLLVL.

The V gene is TRBV6-1, the J gene TRBJ2-7, with 7 bases fitting TRBD1. V gave up 3 bases and J gave up 5 bases; unmatched junction bases: 10. This CDR3 region has 15 residues. CDR1 is MNHNS and CDR2 is SASEGT in the germline V gene. The CDR3 nucleotides read TGTGCCAGCAGTGACCCAGCCGGGACAGAAGACGAGCAGTACTTC. It encodes CASSDPAGTEDEQYF.

In the case of this clone: The junction departs from the called germline gene at one end, perhaps through a read error. This chain uses TRBV2 with TRBJ2-5, with D unclear. The CDR3 contains 11 residues. Germline V CDR1 and CDR2: SNHLY, FYNNEI. The CDR3 DNA reads as TGTGCCAGCAGTGAAAGAGAGGCCCAGTACTTC. As protein: CASSEREAQYF.

V usage is TRBV27 and J usage is TRBJ2-1; D may be TRBD1 (5 bases). The V end was cut by 7 bases, the J end by 0 bases, with 13 bases between. The CDR3 runs 15 residues. Germline assignment: CDR1 MNHEY and CDR2 SMNVEV (reference sequence). CDR3 loop: CASKNRRGSYNEQFF. The CDR3 DNA sequence: TGTGCCAGCAAGAACCGAAGGGGCTCCTACAATGAGCAGTTCTTC.

The genes are TRBV5-4 and TRBJ2-3, with D unresolved. Germline-derived CDR1 and CDR2 are SGHNT and YYREEE (reference sequence). The CDR3 totals 14 residues. V shed 0 bases and J shed 6 bases, with 11 bases lying between them. Written as DNA, the CDR3 is TGTGCCAGCAGCTTGGACGCCTACGGGGATACGCAGTATTTT. This sequence encodes CASSLDAYGDTQYF.

This rearrangement joins TRBV5-1 to TRBJ1-1, with D unresolved. The germline V gene encodes CDR1 SGHRS and CDR2 YFSETQ. The CDR3 has 16 amino acids. V lost 4 bases to trimming and J lost 3 bases, with 19 bases between them. CDR3 bases: TGCGCCAGCAGCCTCCCCGGTGATAGGGAGGACACTGAAGCTTTCTTT. Translation gives CASSLPGDREDTEAFF.

The chain combines TRBV6-5 with TRBJ1-2, with D perhaps TRBD1 (5 bases). This CDR3 spans 13 amino acids. The V gene lost 2 bases and the J gene lost 3 bases, with 7 bases spanning the gap. The germline V gene encodes CDR1 MNHEY and CDR2 SVGAGI. The chain's CDR3 is CASSYKGYYGYTF. The CDR3 nucleotides read TGTGCCAGCAGTTACAAGGGGTACTATGGCTACACCTTC.

The chain employs TRBV5-1 and TRBJ1-6, with 9 bases matching TRBD1. The CDR3 contains 14 residues. The junction had 4 bases not matched to a gene; V was cut back by 4 bases and J by 8 bases. The germline V gene has CDR1 SGHRS and CDR2 YFSETQ. The DNA for the CDR3 is TGCGCCAGCAGCCCTAACAGGGGGCATTCACCCCTCCACTTT. Its translation is CASSPNRGHSPLHF.

The chain recombines TRBV18 with TRBJ1-5, with D maybe TRBD1 (6 bases). Trimming left V 5 bases short and J 2 bases short, with 13 bases between. The germline V gene encodes CDR1 KGHSH and CDR2 LQKENI. The CDR3 has 15 residues. CDR3 bases: TGTGCCAGCTCATTGCGGGGGGCGGGCAATCAGCCCCAGCATTTT. Protein product: CASSLRGAGNQPQHF.

V gene TRBV5-1 combines with J gene TRBJ2-7; a weak D match, TRBD2 (6 bases). V lost 4 bases to trimming and J lost 3 bases, with 14 bases between them. This CDR3 has 14 amino acids. Germline lookup yields CDR1 SGHRS and CDR2 YFSETQ. The CDR3 here is CASSPGSLNYEQYF. CDR3 in DNA: TGCGCCAGCAGCCCCGGGAGCCTAAACTACGAGCAGTACTTC. The whole variable domain, filled in from reference TRBV5-1 and TRBJ2-7, reads KAGVTQTPRYLIKTRGQQVTLSCSPISGHRSVSWYQQTPGQGLQFLFEYFSETQRNKGNFPGRFSGRQFSNSRSEMNVSTLELGDSALYLCASSPGSLNYEQYFGPGTRLTVT.

The genes are TRBV19 and TRBJ1-2, with D possibly matching TRBD1 (5 bases). CDR1 and CDR2 from the germline V gene are LNHDA and SQIVND (reference sequence). Trimming took 2 bases from V and 4 from J, leaving 17 bases between them. This CDR3 spans 16 amino acids. The CDR3 sequence: CASSISRPQASYGYTF. CDR3 sequence (DNA): TGTGCCAGTAGTATATCCCGTCCACAGGCTAGCTATGGCTACACCTTC.

The gene calls are TRBV19 and TRBJ1-5; D may be TRBD1 (6 bases). The V and J ends lost 5 bases and 2 bases respectively, with 19 bases between them. The CDR3 sequence is 17 residues long. Germline lookup yields CDR1 LNHDA and CDR2 SQIVND (reference sequence). The CDR3 region has the DNA TGTGCCAGTAGTCCATCCAGGGGCGCGAACGGCAATCAGCCCCAGCATTTT. The encoded protein is CASSPSRGANGNQPQHF.

The rearrangement links TRBV4-1 to TRBJ2-5; 9 positions agree with TRBD2. Germline assignment: CDR1 MGHRA and CDR2 YSYEKL. The junction had 8 bases not matched to a gene; V was cut back by 1 base and J by 5 bases. There are 16 residues in the CDR3. The CDR3 DNA is TGCGCCAGCAGCCAAGGAAATAGCGGGGGTGGGGAGACCCAGTACTTC. Its translation is CASSQGNSGGGETQYF.

V usage is TRBV4-2 and J usage is TRBJ1-3; perhaps TRBD1 as D (5 bases). The CDR3 is 19 residues long. V was pared by 0 bases and J by 0 bases, with 18 bases between. Germline CDR1 is LGHNA and CDR2 is YNFKEQ. CDR3 coding DNA: TGTGCCAGCAGCCAAGACGGGGGTGGGGGGAGCCTCTCTGGAAACACCATATATTTT. It encodes CASSQDGGGGSLSGNTIYF.

Concerning this clone: Other DNA sequences within the sample encode an identical CDR3. The chain links TRBV12-5 to TRBJ1-6, with D possibly being TRBD1 (6 bases). Germline-derived CDR1 and CDR2 are LGHNT and FRNRAP. Trimming removed 2 bases at V and 7 bases at J, with 15 bases between. The length of the CDR3 is 16 residues. The CDR3 DNA is TGTGCTAGTGGTTTGTTTCCGGGACAAACAAATTCACCCCTCCACTTT. This sequence encodes CASGLFPGQTNSPLHF.